The rows below give T cell receptor beta chains drawn from one sample of a study of post-analysis software for immune sequencing data. TCRdb used MiXCR to reprocess the PCR reads, holding one entry per CDR3 protein. Of roughly 670,000 distinct CDR3 sequences listed, roughly three fifths are singletons. The specimen sequenced was blood. The receptor source for this set is a girl aged 2-10 years with multiple sclerosis. Each CDR3 is given with its conserved first and last residue. Fields, in order: clone size, J gene, V gene, D gene, CDR3 protein, CDR3 DNA. D genes are given only for firm matches. Size values are once, few and many counts, or a class for expanded clones, and some rows have none.

abundance: NA
j_gene: TRBJ1-1
v_gene: TRBV11-2
d_gene: NA
CDR3aa: CASSLGVSGYLNTEAFF
CDR3nt: TGTGCCAGCAGCTTAGGAGTATCAGGTTACCTGAACACTGAAGCTTTCTTT

abundance: many
j_gene: TRBJ2-5
v_gene: TRBV20-1
d_gene: TRBD2
CDR3aa: CSAQSGLAGGSLQETQYF
CDR3nt: TGCAGTGCCCAATCGGGACTAGCGGGAGGGAGTCTCCAAGAGACCCAGTACTTC

abundance: NA
j_gene: TRBJ1-1
v_gene: TRBV2
d_gene: NA
CDR3aa: CASTDSGNTEAFF
CDR3nt: TGTGCCAGCACCGACAGTGGGAACACTGAAGCTTTCTTT

abundance: NA
j_gene: TRBJ2-1
v_gene: TRBV7-8
d_gene: TRBD2
CDR3aa: CASSLDLAGGSYNEQFF
CDR3nt: TGTGCCAGCAGCTTAGACCTAGCGGGAGGCTCCTACAATGAGCAGTTCTTC

abundance: NA
j_gene: TRBJ1-1
v_gene: TRBV29-1
d_gene: NA
CDR3aa: CSVRPRLSGSEAFF
CDR3nt: TGCAGCGTTCGCCCCAGACTCTCGGGTTCTGAAGCTTTCTTT

abundance: NA
j_gene: TRBJ2-1
v_gene: TRBV6-5
d_gene: TRBD2
CDR3aa: CASSYNSLAGGDNEQFF
CDR3nt: TGTGCCAGCAGTTACAACTCCTTAGCGGGAGGCGACAATGAGCAGTTCTTC

abundance: NA
j_gene: TRBJ2-5
v_gene: TRBV5-1
d_gene: TRBD2
CDR3aa: CASSPPASGSPSQETQYF
CDR3nt: TGCGCCAGCAGCCCGCCGGCTAGCGGGAGCCCCTCGCAAGAGACCCAGTACTTC

abundance: NA
j_gene: TRBJ2-7
v_gene: TRBV14
d_gene: NA
CDR3aa: CASSQDWGERAYEQYF
CDR3nt: TGTGCCAGCAGCCAAGATTGGGGGGAAAGGGCCTACGAGCAGTACTTC

abundance: NA
j_gene: TRBJ2-1
v_gene: TRBV6-5
d_gene: NA
CDR3aa: CASSYRGQLNNEQFF
CDR3nt: TGTGCCAGCAGTTACCGCGGACAGCTAAACAATGAGCAGTTCTTC

abundance: NA
j_gene: TRBJ2-5
v_gene: TRBV7-2
d_gene: NA
CDR3aa: CASSLGSSEETQYF
CDR3nt: TGTGCCAGCAGCTTAGGATCCAGCGAAGAGACCCAGTACTTC

abundance: few
j_gene: TRBJ2-5
v_gene: TRBV20-1
d_gene: NA
CDR3aa: CSAYNSGSETQYF
CDR3nt: TGCAGTGCTTATAATAGCGGAAGCGAGACCCAGTACTTC

abundance: few
j_gene: TRBJ2-1
v_gene: TRBV7-2
d_gene: NA
CDR3aa: CASSGGSSYNEQFF
CDR3nt: TGTGCCAGCAGCGGGGGTAGTTCCTACAATGAGCAGTTCTTC

abundance: NA
j_gene: TRBJ1-5
v_gene: TRBV6-2/TRBV6-3
d_gene: TRBD1
CDR3aa: CASSYSAAGGHSNQPQHF
CDR3nt: TGTGCCAGCAGTTACTCTGCCGCAGGGGGTCATAGCAATCAGCCCCAGCATTTT

abundance: NA
j_gene: TRBJ2-1
v_gene: TRBV5-6
d_gene: NA
CDR3aa: CASSLDRLSNNEQFF
CDR3nt: TGTGCCAGCAGCCTAGACAGGCTATCCAACAATGAGCAGTTCTTC

abundance: NA
j_gene: TRBJ1-2
v_gene: TRBV7-2
d_gene: NA
CDR3aa: CASSPRGSFDYGYTF
CDR3nt: TGTGCCAGCAGCCCAAGGGGCAGCTTCGACTATGGCTACACCTTC

abundance: NA
j_gene: TRBJ2-7
v_gene: TRBV28
d_gene: NA
CDR3aa: CASSFLQGRHEQYF
CDR3nt: TGTGCCAGCAGTTTTCTCCAGGGTCGGCACGAGCAGTACTTC

abundance: NA
j_gene: TRBJ2-3
v_gene: TRBV28
d_gene: TRBD2
CDR3aa: CASSFPLLGTSGRFTTDTQYF
CDR3nt: TGTGCCAGCAGTTTTCCCCTCCTCGGGACTAGCGGGAGGTTCACCACAGATACGCAGTATTTT

abundance: NA
j_gene: TRBJ2-7
v_gene: TRBV28
d_gene: TRBD1
CDR3aa: CASSPIRDSSYEQYF
CDR3nt: TGTGCCAGCAGCCCAATCCGGGACAGCTCCTACGAGCAGTACTTC

abundance: NA
j_gene: TRBJ1-1
v_gene: TRBV27
d_gene: NA
CDR3aa: CASSLTANLRTEAFF
CDR3nt: TGTGCCAGCAGTTTAACGGCGAATCTCCGCACTGAAGCTTTCTTT

abundance: few
j_gene: TRBJ1-2
v_gene: TRBV24-1
d_gene: NA
CDR3aa: CATSFGNYGYTF
CDR3nt: TGTGCCACCAGTTTCGGCAACTATGGCTACACCTTC

abundance: NA
j_gene: TRBJ2-7
v_gene: TRBV18
d_gene: NA
CDR3aa: CASSPTHRPKTYEQYF
CDR3nt: TGTGCCAGCTCACCAACCCACAGGCCAAAAACCTACGAGCAGTACTTC

abundance: NA
j_gene: TRBJ1-6
v_gene: TRBV9
d_gene: TRBD1
CDR3aa: CASIAETGGVSPLHF
CDR3nt: TGTGCCAGCATCGCGGAGACAGGGGGAGTTTCACCCCTCCACTTT

abundance: few
j_gene: TRBJ1-2
v_gene: TRBV29-1
d_gene: TRBD1
CDR3aa: CSVAGGRYGYTF
CDR3nt: TGCAGCGTTGCAGGGGGACGCTATGGCTACACCTTC

abundance: NA
j_gene: TRBJ2-1
v_gene: TRBV7-3
d_gene: TRBD2
CDR3aa: CASSFGLAGIYNEQFF
CDR3nt: TGTGCCAGCAGCTTTGGACTAGCGGGGATTTACAATGAGCAGTTCTTC

abundance: few
j_gene: TRBJ2-5
v_gene: TRBV12-3/TRBV12-4
d_gene: TRBD1
CDR3aa: CASRDRGVETQYF
CDR3nt: TGTGCCAGCAGGGACAGGGGGGTGGAGACCCAGTACTTC

abundance: NA
j_gene: TRBJ2-7
v_gene: TRBV3-1
d_gene: NA
CDR3aa: CASSPSGHEQYF
CDR3nt: TGTGCCAGCAGCCCGTCAGGCCACGAGCAGTACTTC

abundance: few
j_gene: TRBJ2-1
v_gene: TRBV11-2
d_gene: TRBD2
CDR3aa: CASSISTSGASYNEQFF
CDR3nt: TGTGCCAGCAGCATATCGACTAGCGGGGCGTCCTACAATGAGCAGTTCTTC